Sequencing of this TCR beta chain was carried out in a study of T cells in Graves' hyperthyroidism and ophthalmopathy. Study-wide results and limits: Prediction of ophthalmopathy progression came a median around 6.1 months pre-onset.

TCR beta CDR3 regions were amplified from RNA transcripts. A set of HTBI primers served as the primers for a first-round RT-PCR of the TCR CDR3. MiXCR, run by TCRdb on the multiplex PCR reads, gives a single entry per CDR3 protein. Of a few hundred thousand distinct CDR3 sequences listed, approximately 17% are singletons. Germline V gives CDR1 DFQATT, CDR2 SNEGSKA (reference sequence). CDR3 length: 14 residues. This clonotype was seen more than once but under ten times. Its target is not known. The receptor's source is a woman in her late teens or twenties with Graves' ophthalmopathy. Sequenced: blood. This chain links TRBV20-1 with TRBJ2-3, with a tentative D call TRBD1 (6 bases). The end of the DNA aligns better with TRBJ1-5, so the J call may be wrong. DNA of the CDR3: TGCAGTGCTCAGGACAGTCCGGTCACAGATACGCAGCATTTT. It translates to CSAQDSPVTDTQHF.